The entry below describes one T cell receptor (beta chain). This record belongs to a study of shared clonotypes between healthy human individuals. Trimming left V 1 base short and J 5 bases short, with 14 bases between. The CDR3 has 15 residues. Germline assignment: CDR1 MDHEN and CDR2 SYDVKM. Profiled with immunoSEQ multiplex PCR; TCRdb holds only in-frame clones, not every one. In the table there are about 470,000 clones, roughly 77% of which are singletons. J is TRBJ2-5 and V is TRBV28, with D maybe TRBD2 (5 bases). The sequence was collected from a woman aged 40 to 55 in good health. Some clones in this sample may be carry-over from other donors' samples. Source material: PBMCs. In DNA form, the CDR3 reads TGTGCCAGCAGTTTATTACTAATCCGGAGGGAGACCCAGTACTTC. This gives the protein CASSLLLIRRETQYF.